The 32 T cell receptor beta chains listed next were all sequenced from one sample in a study of blood T cell repertoires in COVID-19. The repertoire was sequenced with immunoSEQ multiplex PCR; TCRdb's copy has only in-frame clones and lacks some. The sample has 150,000 or so clones, approximately 78% seen once. What was sequenced was peripheral blood. The receptors here all came from a man aged 80 or over with acute or convalescent COVID-19.

J is TRBJ1-1 and V is TRBV20-1; D remains ambiguous. Trimming removed 6 bases from V and 11 bases from J, with 16 bases in between. The CDR3 spans 11 residues. Looked up from germline, CDR1 is DFQATT and CDR2 is SNEGSKA (reference sequence). The CDR3 sequence: CSAYGGGRAFF. The CDR3 DNA reads as TGCAGTGCCTACGGTGGCGGAAGGGCTTTCTTT.

This chain joins TRBV19 and TRBJ1-2, with D tentatively TRBD1 (6 bases). The CDR3 consists of 14 residues. The V end lost 6 bases, the J end lost 4 bases, and 15 bases lay between the germline ends. In germline, CDR1 is LNHDA, CDR2 SQIVND (reference sequence). Written as DNA, the CDR3 is TGTGCCAGTAGCCCAGGACAGTTACTCTATGGCTACACCTTC. Translation gives CASSPGQLLYGYTF.

This clone has just one count. For the CDR3, the DNA is TGTGCCAGCAGCCTAATTAGCGGTACGCAGTATTTT. Translating gives CASSLISGTQYF. The chain carries TRBV7-9 and TRBJ2-3; weak D call: TRBD2 (6 bases). The CDR3 is 12 residues long. CDR1 is SEHNR and CDR2 is FQNEAQ in the germline V gene (reference sequence). V lost 5 bases to trimming and J lost 8 bases, with 11 bases between them.

This clone turned up a few times. V is TRBV19 and J is TRBJ1-5; the match to TRBD1 covers 11 bases. This CDR3 has 20 residues. The germline V gene has CDR1 LNHDA and CDR2 SQIVND (reference sequence). Unmatched junction bases numbered 14, after V lost 4 bases and J lost 0 bases. DNA for the CDR3: TGTGCCAGTAGTAAGTGCGGGACAGGGGGAGGTTGGGATAGCAATCAGCCCCAGCATTTT. This translates into CASSKCGTGGGWDSNQPQHF.

The J gene is TRBJ2-3, the V gene TRBV6-1, with 8 bases fitting TRBD2. Germline CDR1 is MNHNS and CDR2 is SASEGT. Trimming removed 1 base from V and 5 bases from J; junction bases left unmatched: 5. The CDR3 sequence is 15 residues long. The CDR3 DNA follows: TGTGCCAGCAGTGAAGGAGGACTAGCCTTAGATACGCAGTATTTT. The encoded protein is CASSEGGLALDTQYF.

A few counts support this clone. The gene calls are TRBV15 and TRBJ1-3, with D possibly being TRBD1 (5 bases). Looked up from germline, CDR1 is LNHNV and CDR2 is YYDKDF (reference sequence). The CDR3 covers 15 residues. The germline V and J ends were trimmed by 3 bases and 0 bases, with 9 bases remaining between them. CDR3 protein: CATSSGGASGNTIYF. DNA for the CDR3: TGTGCCACCAGCAGCGGCGGGGCCTCTGGAAACACCATATATTTT.

The chain employs TRBV2 and TRBJ1-6; tentative D call: TRBD1 (6 bases). This CDR3 has 14 amino acids. Germline V gene sequence: CDR1 SNHLY, CDR2 FYNNEI. Trimming removed 7 bases from V and 9 bases from J, with 16 bases in between. The CDR3 DNA follows: TGTGCCAGCACTAAGGACAGAGATAGTTCACCCCTCCACTTT. It is translated as CASTKDRDSSPLHF.

V and J are TRBV5-6 and TRBJ1-2, with D possibly TRBD1 on 5 matching bases. The CDR3 runs 13 residues. V gave up 4 bases and J gave up 4 bases, with 11 bases separating them. Germline V gene lookup returns CDR1 SGHDT and CDR2 YYEEEE. CDR3 bases: TGTGCCAGCAGCCAACGACAGCTCTATGGCTACACCTTC. This translates into CASSQRQLYGYTF.

The sample holds a few counts of this clone. At one of its ends the junction is not consistent with the germline gene, which may arise from a read error. The chain couples TRBV12-3 or TRBV12-4 to TRBJ1-2, with D unresolved. CDR3 size: 10 residues. The CDR3 DNA reads TGTGCCAGCAGCGAGCGGACGTTTAACTTC. Amino acid sequence: CASSERTFNF.

The gene calls are TRBV6-5 and TRBJ1-5, with D hard to call. The CDR3 is made up of 13 amino acids. Trimming shortened V by 0 bases and J by 4 bases, and 4 bases separated the two germline ends. Germline CDR1 and CDR2: MNHEY and SVGAGI. CDR3 sequence reads: CASSYSYNQPQHF. The CDR3 nucleotides read TGTGCCAGCAGTTACTCGTATAATCAGCCCCAGCATTTT.

This clone was picked up a small number of times. V is TRBV11-2 and J is TRBJ2-7; tentatively, D is TRBD2 (6 bases). The CDR3 is 16 amino acids. Germline CDR1 SGHAT, CDR2 FQNNGV. V gave up 5 bases and J gave up 3 bases, with 20 bases separating them. CDR3 sequence (DNA): TGTGCCAGCAGCACCGGGGGTGGGGCAAGGGGCTACGAGCAGTACGTC. Protein product: CASSTGGGARGYEQYV.

This clone has a count of ten or more. This chain connects TRBV21-1 to TRBJ2-7; the D call in the table, TRBD1, was not verified against the DNA. TRBV21-1 is labeled a pseudogene. CDR3 length: 12 amino acids. The CDR3 DNA reads as TGTGCCAGCACCTCAGGGGGCGGCGGGCAGTACGTC. This translates into CASTSGGGGQYV.

The chain joins TRBV5-5 to TRBJ2-7; 7 positions match TRBD1. Germline V gives CDR1 SGHKS, CDR2 YYEKEE (reference sequence). Losses at the gene ends were 1 base for V and 4 bases for J; bases not matched to a gene: 5. The CDR3 is made up of 14 amino acids. CDR3 nucleotide sequence: TGTGCCAGCAGCTTGTCGGGCAGGGGGTACGAGCAGTACGTC. It codes for CASSLSGRGYEQYV.

J is TRBJ2-6 and V is TRBV5-4; the match to TRBD1 covers 8 bases. Trimming at V came to 4 bases and at J to 3 bases, leaving 6 bases not matched to a gene. This CDR3 has 16 amino acids. CDR1 is SGHNT, CDR2 YYREEE, per germline (reference sequence). The CDR3 nucleotides read TGTGCCAGCAGCCCGCAGGGGGCGGGTGGGGCCAACGTCCTGACTTTC. Translation gives CASSPQGAGGANVLTF.

The chain is built from TRBV5-1 and TRBJ2-1; 7 nucleotides agree with TRBD2. Looked up from germline, CDR1 is SGHRS and CDR2 is YFSETQ. The J segment lost 2 bases and the V segment lost 0 bases, leaving 8 bases of the junction unmatched. This CDR3 is 17 amino acids long. CDR3 DNA: TGCGCCAGCAGCTTGGGATTATGGGGGGGTACCTACAATGAGCAGTTCTTC. Translated, it gives CASSLGLWGGTYNEQFF.

J is TRBJ2-3 and V is TRBV28; TRBD2 matches at 14 bases. Germline V gene lookup returns CDR1 MDHEN and CDR2 SYDVKM. V shed 1 base, J shed 4 bases, and the junction held 4 bases outside the gene matches. The length of the CDR3 is 17 residues. CDR3 DNA sequence: TGTGCCAGCAGTTTATCCGGACTAGCGGGGGGTGCAGATACGCAGTATTTT. This sequence encodes CASSLSGLAGGADTQYF.

CDR3 protein: CASSRGQPATNEKLFF. In DNA form, the CDR3 reads TGTGCCAGCTCACGGGGACAGCCTGCAACTAATGAAAAACTGTTTTTT. The chain recombines TRBV18 with TRBJ1-4; 7 nucleotides match TRBD1. The CDR3 consists of 16 residues. The germline V gene encodes CDR1 KGHSH and CDR2 LQKENI. V dropped 4 bases and J dropped 0; count of bases not matched to a gene: 5.

This clone has more than one count but fewer than ten. The chain links TRBV2 to TRBJ2-1; D not resolved. There are 14 residues in the CDR3. V lost 1 base and J 6 bases, leaving 10 bases between the germline ends. Germline V CDR1 and CDR2: SNHLY, FYNNEI. The CDR3 loop is CASSEVTVGNEQFF. Here the CDR3 DNA reads TGTGCCAGCAGTGAAGTCACAGTCGGCAATGAGCAGTTCTTC.

The genes are TRBV24-1 and TRBJ2-1, with TRBD2 identical over 10 bases. The CDR3 is 19 amino acids. The V and J ends lost 4 bases and 8 bases, in that order; junction bases with no gene match: 19. Germline V gives CDR1 KGHDR, CDR2 SFDVKD. The CDR3 DNA reads TGTGCCACCAGTGACTCTATCGGAGGAACTAGCGGGGTTTGGTATGAGCAGTTCTTC. Translation gives CATSDSIGGTSGVWYEQFF.

Many counts were recorded for this clone. The V gene is TRBV28, the J gene TRBJ1-2; maybe TRBD1 (6 bases). The CDR3 loop spans 11 amino acids. Germline CDR1 and CDR2: MDHEN and SYDVKM. V was cut by 6 bases and J by 8 bases, with 10 bases left in between. The CDR3 nucleotides are TGTGCCAGCAGAACAGGGAGCGGCTACACCTTC. Protein: CASRTGSGYTF.

The chain links TRBV10-3 to TRBJ1-6, with D perhaps matching TRBD1 (5 bases). CDR1 is ENHRY and CDR2 is SYGVKD in the germline V gene. The V end lost 2 bases, the J end lost 9 bases, and 11 bases lay between the germline ends. This CDR3 is 14 amino acids long. The CDR3 here is CAISEGGGGSPLHF. As DNA, the CDR3 is TGTGCCATCAGTGAGGGGGGAGGCGGTTCACCCCTCCACTTT.

This chain links TRBV19 with TRBJ2-3; TRBD1 is a possible D gene (5 bases). The CDR3 loop spans 16 amino acids. Germline assignment: CDR1 LNHDA and CDR2 SQIVND (reference sequence). Trimming left V 3 bases short and J 0 bases short, with 13 bases between. The CDR3 sequence: CASSIWSRDSTDTQYF. CDR3 nucleotide sequence: TGTGCCAGTAGTATTTGGTCCAGGGATAGCACAGATACGCAGTATTTT.

The genes are TRBV18 and TRBJ1-1, with TRBD1 identical over 10 bases. The length of the CDR3 is 16 residues. The V and J ends lost 6 bases and 3 bases, in that order; junction bases with no gene match: 10. Germline V gene sequence: CDR1 KGHSH, CDR2 LQKENI. CDR3 nucleotides: TGTGCCAGCTCCGGAGTATGGACAGGGGGGGACACTGAAGCTTTCTTT. Its protein product is CASSGVWTGGDTEAFF.

The chain links TRBV7-9 to TRBJ1-5; D gene unclear. Trimming removed 6 bases at V and 2 bases at J, with 5 bases between. This CDR3 is built from 12 residues. Germline V gene lookup returns CDR1 SEHNR and CDR2 FQNEAQ (reference sequence). The CDR3 coding sequence is TGTGCCAGCAGGTTCGGCAATCAGCCCCAGCATTTT. Its protein is CASRFGNQPQHF.

The chain employs TRBV3-1 (or the pseudogene TRBV3-2) and TRBJ1-1; TRBD1 agrees at 10 bases. The CDR3 loop spans 8 amino acids. CDR1 is LGHDT and CDR2 is YNNKEL in the germline V gene (reference sequence). V gave up 11 bases and J gave up 13 bases; unmatched junction bases: 1. The CDR3 is CARTGGFF. The CDR3 DNA reads as TGTGCCCGGACAGGGGGTTTCTTT.

The chain combines TRBV2 with TRBJ1-2; 7 bases fit TRBD1. V lost 5 bases to trimming and J lost 4 bases; unmatched junction nucleotides: 4. CDR1 and CDR2 from the germline V gene are SNHLY and FYNNEI. The CDR3 is 13 residues long. CDR3 DNA: TGTGCCAGCAGTAGGGGGCTCGGCTATGGCTACACCTTC. Its protein product is CASSRGLGYGYTF.

In this sample, this clone turned up a few times. This rearrangement joins TRBV5-4 to TRBJ1-1; D unresolved. Between the trimmed V and J ends, which lost 0 bases and 7 bases, there was a span of 10 bases. CDR1 is SGHNT, CDR2 YYREEE, per germline (reference sequence). The length of the CDR3 is 13 residues. The chain's CDR3 is CASSLEVEGEAFF. The CDR3 nucleotides are TGTGCCAGCAGCTTGGAGGTGGAGGGTGAAGCTTTCTTT.

The J gene is TRBJ2-7, the V gene TRBV11-3; D might be TRBD2 (6 bases). Trimming left V 5 bases short and J 5 bases short, with 16 bases between. The CDR3 contains 14 residues. The germline CDR1 and CDR2 sequences are SGHNT and YENEEA. The CDR3 is CASSSLGGPDEQYF. For the CDR3, the DNA is TGTGCCAGCAGCAGCCTGGGGGGACCGGACGAGCAGTACTTC.

This chain links TRBV6-4 with TRBJ2-3; 9 bases fit TRBD1. CDR1 and CDR2 (germline): MRHNA, SNTAGT. The V and J ends lost 9 bases and 6 bases, in that order; junction bases with no gene match: 10. The CDR3 spans 14 residues. The CDR3 DNA follows: TGTGCCAGTCGAACCGGGACAGGGAAGGATACGCAGTATTTT. This gives the protein CASRTGTGKDTQYF.

This clone was counted once. The V call is TRBV19, the J call TRBJ1-2; weak D call: TRBD1 (5 bases). This CDR3 spans 14 amino acids. CDR1 and CDR2 (germline): LNHDA, SQIVND (reference sequence). With 5 bases removed from V and 3 bases from J, the gap between germline ends came to 13 bases. The CDR3 sequence: CASSGAGSDYGYTF. For the CDR3, the DNA is TGTGCCAGTAGTGGGGCAGGGTCGGACTATGGCTACACCTTC.

The gene calls are TRBV28 and TRBJ1-2; 8 bases align to TRBD1. The V gene's germline CDR1 is MDHEN and CDR2 SYDVKM. Trimming at V came to 6 bases and at J to 2 bases, leaving 5 bases not matched to a gene. This CDR3 has 14 residues. CDR3 in amino acids: CASRSGTGNYGYTF. The CDR3 coding sequence is TGTGCCAGCAGATCCGGGACAGGCAACTATGGCTACACCTTC.

The rearrangement links TRBV2 to TRBJ2-1, with TRBD1 identical over 8 bases. Germline trimming cut 7 bases from V and 4 bases from J; bases unmatched to any gene: 9. Germline V gene data show CDR1 as SNHLY and CDR2 as FYNNEI. The CDR3 runs 15 residues. Written as DNA, the CDR3 is TGTGCCAGCACACCTCCGGGGGACAGGTACAATGAGCAGTTCTTC. It is translated as CASTPPGDRYNEQFF.